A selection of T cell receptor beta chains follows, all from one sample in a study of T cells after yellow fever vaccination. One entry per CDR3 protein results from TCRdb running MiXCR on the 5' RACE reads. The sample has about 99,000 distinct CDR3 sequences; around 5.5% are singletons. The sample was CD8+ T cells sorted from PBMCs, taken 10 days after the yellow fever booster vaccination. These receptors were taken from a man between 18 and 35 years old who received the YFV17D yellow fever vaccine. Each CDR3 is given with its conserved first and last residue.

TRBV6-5	CASSLAGAQPQHF
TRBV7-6	CASSFESYLQYF
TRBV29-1	CSVMPQGTGELFF
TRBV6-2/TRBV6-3	CAGTNPASGANVLTF
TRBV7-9	CASTPPTSTDTQYF
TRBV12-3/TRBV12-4	CASTLVGELFF
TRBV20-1	CSASPSSGGPSTQYF
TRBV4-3	CASSQERTGGYYGYTF
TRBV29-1	CSVDRDPKRDEQFF
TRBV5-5	CASSSETGWGKRREEAFF
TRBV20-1	CSAHRGYYGYTF
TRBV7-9	CASSSRGGEQYF
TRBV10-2	CAIHESPAGGISTDTQYF
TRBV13	CASSLGLGVKLFF
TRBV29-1	CSAGGEAHVGRLSTDTQYF
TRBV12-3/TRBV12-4	CASSLGGGATDTQYF
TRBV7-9	CASTTEAFF
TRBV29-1	CSVEGHRGLLPVDEQFF
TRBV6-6	CASSHGGINEQFF
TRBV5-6	CASSFGAVGNTIYF
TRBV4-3	CASSQTARDRDYGYTF
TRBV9	CASSGSGGGGTDTQYF
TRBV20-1	CSARVDRHYFYTF
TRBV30	CAWSPTVEAFF
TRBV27	CASSSYAAYNEQFF
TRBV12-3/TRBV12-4	CASSFHGMNTEAFF
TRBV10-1	CASSESAAGRTDTQYF
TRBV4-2	CASSQVGAEGGYTF
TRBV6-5	CASSPGQVWGYTF
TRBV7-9	CASSSPGNTGELFF
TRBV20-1	CSARILDRNYGYTF
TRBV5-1	CASSPVTGIGDTEAFF
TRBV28	CASSLPGTAPNANEKLFF
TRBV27	CASNRDYSNQPQHF
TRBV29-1	CSVGRGGRNEQFF
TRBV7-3	CASSIQWPEDEAFF
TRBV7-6	CASSQGRQKNTGELFF
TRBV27	CASRLTPWGGETQYF
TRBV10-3	CAIKKTTGELFF
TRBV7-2	CASSDPPGGAYEQYF
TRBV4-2	CASSQVSSGGADTQYF
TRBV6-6	CASSHSLQGTATKKLFF
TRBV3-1	CASSPLIGDRNYGYTF
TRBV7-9	CASSLADRGIQETQYF
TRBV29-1	CSVARGTEAFF
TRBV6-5	CASSYSSGMNTEAFF